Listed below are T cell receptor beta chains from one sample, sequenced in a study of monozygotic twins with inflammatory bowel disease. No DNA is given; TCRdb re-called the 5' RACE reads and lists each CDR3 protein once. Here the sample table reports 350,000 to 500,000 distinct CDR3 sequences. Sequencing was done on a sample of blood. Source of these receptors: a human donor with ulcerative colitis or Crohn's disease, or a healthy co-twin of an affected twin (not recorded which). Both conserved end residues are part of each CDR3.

cdr3_aa: CASSLITGGFYNEQFF
v_call: TRBV12-3/TRBV12-4
j_call: TRBJ2-1

cdr3_aa: CATSDPAGETQYF
v_call: TRBV24-1
j_call: TRBJ2-5

cdr3_aa: CASSILLQETQYF
v_call: TRBV19
j_call: TRBJ2-5

cdr3_aa: CASSLGGKNYEQYF
v_call: TRBV7-2
j_call: TRBJ2-7

cdr3_aa: CASSLTWTSGIEQFF
v_call: TRBV7-9
j_call: TRBJ2-1

cdr3_aa: CSAQTGNRGYTF
v_call: TRBV20-1
j_call: TRBJ1-2

cdr3_aa: CASSPRTSGSLTYEQYF
v_call: TRBV27
j_call: TRBJ2-7

cdr3_aa: CASSFDRRNTEAFF
v_call: TRBV5-1
j_call: TRBJ1-1

cdr3_aa: CASSYSLAGTEEQYF
v_call: TRBV6-5
j_call: TRBJ2-7

cdr3_aa: CASIDGDSAYYNEQFF
v_call: TRBV7-9
j_call: TRBJ2-1

cdr3_aa: CASSSRDRNIQYF
v_call: TRBV6-5
j_call: TRBJ2-4

cdr3_aa: CASSSDQKETQYF
v_call: TRBV12-3/TRBV12-4
j_call: TRBJ2-5

cdr3_aa: CASSPAGADYGYTF
v_call: TRBV18
j_call: TRBJ1-2

cdr3_aa: CASSPRAMAGAGNEQFF
v_call: TRBV12-3/TRBV12-4
j_call: TRBJ2-1

cdr3_aa: CASRVSGGSTDTQYF
v_call: TRBV7-6
j_call: TRBJ2-3

cdr3_aa: CASSQEGAVGKNIQYF
v_call: TRBV7-9
j_call: TRBJ2-4

cdr3_aa: CASSFVPGSTEAFF
v_call: TRBV12-3/TRBV12-4
j_call: TRBJ1-1

cdr3_aa: CASSHGKGPNEKLFF
v_call: TRBV27
j_call: TRBJ1-4

cdr3_aa: CASSHTGTGHNEQYF
v_call: TRBV23-1
j_call: TRBJ2-7

cdr3_aa: CASSIGTVTSFF
v_call: TRBV7-2
j_call: TRBJ1-1

cdr3_aa: CATSTRTGTDKLFF
v_call: TRBV15
j_call: TRBJ1-4

cdr3_aa: CASSQGTEAFF
v_call: TRBV3-1
j_call: TRBJ1-1

cdr3_aa: CASSLPDRVTSPLHF
v_call: TRBV7-2
j_call: TRBJ1-6

cdr3_aa: CATSDTSGQGQTQYF
v_call: TRBV24-1
j_call: TRBJ2-5

cdr3_aa: CASSLAWQGGFPSSPLHF
v_call: TRBV5-1
j_call: TRBJ1-6

cdr3_aa: CASSPGRTSYEQYF
v_call: TRBV18
j_call: TRBJ2-7

cdr3_aa: CAGASDLTDTQYF
v_call: TRBV28
j_call: TRBJ2-3

cdr3_aa: CASRRTGGYYGYTF
v_call: TRBV6-1
j_call: TRBJ1-2

cdr3_aa: CASSLTGGSFDTQYF
v_call: TRBV6-5
j_call: TRBJ2-3

cdr3_aa: CSADPLAFQQFF
v_call: TRBV20-1
j_call: TRBJ2-1

cdr3_aa: CASSLTGVSEAFF
v_call: TRBV7-3
j_call: TRBJ1-1

cdr3_aa: CASRSKSGLNYGYTF
v_call: TRBV27
j_call: TRBJ1-2

cdr3_aa: CAISESYKGTSGMYF
v_call: TRBV10-3
j_call: TRBJ2-7

cdr3_aa: CASRNPGQAGELFF
v_call: TRBV27
j_call: TRBJ2-2

cdr3_aa: CASSHEWRLYNEQFF
v_call: TRBV3-1
j_call: TRBJ2-1

cdr3_aa: CASSLPSMSSYNEQFF
v_call: TRBV5-1
j_call: TRBJ2-1

cdr3_aa: CASRLTSGSYEQFF
v_call: TRBV5-1
j_call: TRBJ2-1

cdr3_aa: CAIIGQPNTEAFF
v_call: TRBV6-6
j_call: TRBJ1-1

cdr3_aa: CASSLVWLADNNEQFF
v_call: TRBV5-1
j_call: TRBJ2-1

cdr3_aa: CSVDTRSSGSSYEQYF
v_call: TRBV29-1
j_call: TRBJ2-7

cdr3_aa: CASGWTTGRYSNQPQHF
v_call: TRBV12-5
j_call: TRBJ1-5

cdr3_aa: CASSLTNTGELFF
v_call: TRBV12-3/TRBV12-4
j_call: TRBJ2-2

cdr3_aa: CATSRGDGETQYF
v_call: TRBV15
j_call: TRBJ2-5

cdr3_aa: CASMGGYEAFF
v_call: TRBV27
j_call: TRBJ1-1

cdr3_aa: CASSVRQGAWGTEAFF
v_call: TRBV19
j_call: TRBJ1-1

cdr3_aa: CASSQGRGRASYEQYF
v_call: TRBV7-8
j_call: TRBJ2-7

cdr3_aa: CASSQNIVQPQHF
v_call: TRBV4-1
j_call: TRBJ1-5

cdr3_aa: CASSLLQNIQYF
v_call: TRBV7-2
j_call: TRBJ2-4

cdr3_aa: CASSLAGQAGYTF
v_call: TRBV7-2
j_call: TRBJ1-2

cdr3_aa: CATSKVKETQYF
v_call: TRBV15
j_call: TRBJ2-5

cdr3_aa: CSARDGQATDTQYF
v_call: TRBV20-1
j_call: TRBJ2-3

cdr3_aa: CASRQGGAGTTAFF
v_call: TRBV6-1
j_call: TRBJ1-1

cdr3_aa: CSARGETTEGREVNYNEQFF
v_call: TRBV20-1
j_call: TRBJ2-1

cdr3_aa: CSAIIPGLNTEAFF
v_call: TRBV20-1
j_call: TRBJ1-1

cdr3_aa: CASSHPAKPYGYTF
v_call: TRBV3-1
j_call: TRBJ1-2

cdr3_aa: CASGTEGARTEAFF
v_call: TRBV12-3/TRBV12-4
j_call: TRBJ1-1

cdr3_aa: CASSFNVGETYEQYF
v_call: TRBV5-1
j_call: TRBJ2-7